This TCR beta chain was captured by sequencing in a study of blood T cell repertoires in COVID-19 (dated by TCRdb to the early 2020s). At the level of the whole study: Collaborator samples came from the United States, Italy and Spain and covered acute and convalescent phases of COVID-19. The prospective study material was composed of cDNA or gDNA derived from T cells, B-cell-depleted T cells, or PBMCs. Subjects who had been exposed to COVID-19, were actively infected with it, or had recovered from it provided the deeply sampled blood TCRbeta repertoires that made up the dataset. A freely available public database, intended as a resource for researchers studying the immune response to SARS-CoV-2, is where the repertoires were released. The samples were drawn from two sources: the first 160 participants of the ongoing ImmuneRACE study, and 1,200 or so subjects contributed by 6 global collaborators. The sample metadata nearly always contained a de-identified subject ID, COVID-19 status, age in years and sex. Where available, HLA class I and class II types were taken from metadata supplied by the sample provider and were not determined by assay-based typing.

As for this clone: This clone's antigen is unknown. No much larger clonotype is one base removed from it; base qualities were not supplied.

TCRbeta CDR3 regions were amplified from genomic DNA using the immunoSEQ Assay, a bias-controlled multiplex PCR. The paper's processing steps were these. The number of nucleated cells in each sample was estimated by amplification of reference gene primers within the assay. To quantify the absolute abundance of each unique TCRbeta CDR3 rearrangement, sequence reads were collapsed and filtered. For each sample, productive Simpson clonality was calculated as the square root of Simpson's diversity index across productive rearrangements. What TCRdb holds here is the immuneACCESS table cut down to in-frame rearrangements. Part of the clones is not present; checked against another copy, under half of the missing clones reflect an unresolved V gene, and the others are unexplained. That table gives V, J and clone size, and the DNA gave D and trimming. The sample profile shows about 200,000 clones; about 83% of them were found once. The top ten clonotypes cover 15% to 20% of the sample.

Summary of the overall study and its limitations: Clinical and demographic metadata were provided uncurated, with the amount varying by source and participant.

At one collaborating source in Seattle, patients were enrolled during active infection and were followed longitudinally through the course of disease. The collaborating institutions used their own protocols to collect whole blood in K2EDTA tubes. For TCRbeta analysis, collaborator samples were shipped as frozen whole blood, as isolated PBMCs, or as DNA extracted from either sample type. The V end gives up 0 bases and the J end 4 bases, leaving 5 bases in the junction not matched to a gene. The germline V gene supplies CDR1 SGHRS and CDR2 YFSETQ. The CDR3 runs 16 amino acids, cysteine and phenylalanine included. The entry retains the CDR3 DNA only, 48 bases that are in frame from base 1.

The sequence links TRBV5-1 to TRBJ2-7; 12 junctional bases match TRBD2. The sample comprised peripheral blood. This sequence was found in a person between 65 and 79 years old with COVID-19, enrolled during active disease. The CDR3 in this case is CASSLGALAGGYEQYF. The nucleotide sequence reads as follows: TGCGCCAGCAGCTTGGGAGCCCTAGCGGGGGGGTACGAGCAGTACTTC. The CDR3, completed at both ends by the reference TRBV5-1 and TRBJ2-7 genes, gives the full variable domain KAGVTQTPRYLIKTRGQQVTLSCSPISGHRSVSWYQQTPGQGLQFLFEYFSETQRNKGNFPGRFSGRQFSNSRSEMNVSTLELGDSALYLCASSLGALAGGYEQYFGPGTRLTVT.